The T cell receptor (beta chain) under discussion was sequenced for a study of vaccination effects on CD4 cells after COVID-19. Sequencing in the ViraFEST assay came after antigen-specific CD4+ T cells had been expanded with viral peptide pools, which were used to stimulate PBMC. Researchers isolated CD4+ T cells once about 11 days of culture had elapsed. People in the vaccine group had not been infected with SARS-CoV-2 before, and their nucleocapsid antibodies were negative. The culture medium for about 2 million PBMC per well included 10 IU/ml IL-2 and roughly 10 ug/ml peptides. Worth noting for this clone: Its target is unknown.

Germline V gives CDR1 SGHRS, CDR2 YFSETQ. V lost 4 bases to trimming and J lost 2 bases; unmatched junction nucleotides: 6. The CDR3 is 15 amino acids. Notes on the study in general: Whether induced by infection or by vaccine, clones showed marked clonal contraction late after vaccination.

Sequenced by immunoSEQ multiplex PCR; TCRdb stores in-frame clones only, minus some. This sample yields about 65,000 clones, of which around 76% are seen a single time; approximately 2.6% belongs to the top ten. The chain couples TRBV5-1 to TRBJ1-2; TRBD1 matches at 9 bases. Sequencing used CD4+ T cells from PBMCs cultured with HCoV-NL63 spike peptides, obtained before COVID-19 vaccination. The clonotype was recovered from a human donor who received a COVID-19 vaccine. The DNA of the CDR3 is TGCGCCAGCAGCCTGACGACAGGGGGGAACTATGGCTACACCTTC. This encodes CASSLTTGGNYGYTF.